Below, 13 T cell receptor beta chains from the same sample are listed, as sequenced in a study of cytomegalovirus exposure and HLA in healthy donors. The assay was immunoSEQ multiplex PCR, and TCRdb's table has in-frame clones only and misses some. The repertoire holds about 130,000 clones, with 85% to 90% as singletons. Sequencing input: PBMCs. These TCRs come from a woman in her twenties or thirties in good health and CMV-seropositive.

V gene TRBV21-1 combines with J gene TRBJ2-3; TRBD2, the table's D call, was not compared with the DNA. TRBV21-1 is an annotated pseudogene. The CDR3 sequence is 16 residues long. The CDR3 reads CASSVTSGRFSDTQYF. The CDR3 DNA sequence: TGTGCCAGCAGCGTGACTAGCGGGAGGTTCTCAGATACGCAGTATTTT.

CDR3 loop: CASKPGQKNIQYF. The CDR3 bases are TGTGCCAGCAAACCAGGACAGAAAAACATTCAGTACTTC. V gene TRBV2 combines with J gene TRBJ2-4, with a tentative D call TRBD1 (6 bases). Germline V gene data show CDR1 as SNHLY and CDR2 as FYNNEI. Trimming cost V 7 bases and J 4 bases, with 11 bases left between them. The CDR3 has 13 residues.

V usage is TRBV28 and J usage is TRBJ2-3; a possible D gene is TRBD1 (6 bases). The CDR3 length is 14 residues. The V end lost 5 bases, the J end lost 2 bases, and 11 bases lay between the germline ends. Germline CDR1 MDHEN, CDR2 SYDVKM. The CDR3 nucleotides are TGTGCCAGCAGTGGGACAAGGCCCACAGATACGCAGTATTTT. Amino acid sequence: CASSGTRPTDTQYF.

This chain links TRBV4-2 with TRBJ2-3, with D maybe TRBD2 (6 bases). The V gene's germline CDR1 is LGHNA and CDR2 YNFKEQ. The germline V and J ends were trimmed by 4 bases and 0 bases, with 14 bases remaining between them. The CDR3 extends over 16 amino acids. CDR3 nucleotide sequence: TGTGCCAGCAGCCCCGGGGTAGCGGCCAGCACAGATACGCAGTATTTT. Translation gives CASSPGVAASTDTQYF.

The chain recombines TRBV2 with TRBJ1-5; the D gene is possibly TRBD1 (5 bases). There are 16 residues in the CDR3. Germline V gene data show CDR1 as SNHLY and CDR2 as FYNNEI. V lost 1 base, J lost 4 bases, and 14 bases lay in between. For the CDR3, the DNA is TGTGCCAGCAGTGAAGACCCCCTCAGGACAAATCAGCCCCAGCATTTT. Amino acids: CASSEDPLRTNQPQHF.

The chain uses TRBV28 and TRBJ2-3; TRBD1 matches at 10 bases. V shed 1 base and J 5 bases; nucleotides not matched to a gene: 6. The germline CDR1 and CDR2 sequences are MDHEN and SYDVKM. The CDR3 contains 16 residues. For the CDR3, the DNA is TGTGCCAGCAGTTTATTATGGGACAGGGGTCGAGATACGCAGTATTTT. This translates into CASSLLWDRGRDTQYF. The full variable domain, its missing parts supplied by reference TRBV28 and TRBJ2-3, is DVKVTQSSRYLVKRTGEKVFLECVQDMDHENMFWYRQDPGLGLRLIYFSYDVKMKEKGDIPEGYSVSREKKERFSLILESASTNQTSMYLCASSLLWDRGRDTQYFGPGTRLTVL.

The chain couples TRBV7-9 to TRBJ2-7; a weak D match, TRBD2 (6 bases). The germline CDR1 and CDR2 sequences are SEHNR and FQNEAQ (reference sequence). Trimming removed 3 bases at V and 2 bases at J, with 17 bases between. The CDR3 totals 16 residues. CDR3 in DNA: TGTGCCAGCAGCTTTGGGACTGCCCAACTTACCTACGAGCAGTACTTC. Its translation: CASSFGTAQLTYEQYF.

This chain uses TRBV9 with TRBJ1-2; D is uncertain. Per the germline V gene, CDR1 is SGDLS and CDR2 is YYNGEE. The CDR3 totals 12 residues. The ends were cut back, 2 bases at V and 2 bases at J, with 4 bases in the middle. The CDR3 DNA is TGTGCCAGCAGCGTCCTGAACTATGGCTACACCTTC. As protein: CASSVLNYGYTF.

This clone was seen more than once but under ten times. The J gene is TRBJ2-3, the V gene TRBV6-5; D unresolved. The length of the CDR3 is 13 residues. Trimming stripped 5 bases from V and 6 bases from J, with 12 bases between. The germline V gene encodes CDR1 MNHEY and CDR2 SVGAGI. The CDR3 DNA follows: TGTGCCAGCAGTCAATCGGGTGGGGATACGCAGTATTTT. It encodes CASSQSGGDTQYF.

The CDR3 spells CSVPLREPRYNEQFF. CDR3 nucleotide sequence: TGCAGCGTTCCTCTGCGGGAGCCCCGCTACAATGAGCAGTTCTTC. The V gene is TRBV29-1, the J gene TRBJ2-1; 7 nucleotides match TRBD2. This CDR3 has 15 residues. Germline CDR1 and CDR2: SQVTM and ANQGSEA. J was trimmed by 3 bases and V by 5 bases; bases with no gene match: 10.

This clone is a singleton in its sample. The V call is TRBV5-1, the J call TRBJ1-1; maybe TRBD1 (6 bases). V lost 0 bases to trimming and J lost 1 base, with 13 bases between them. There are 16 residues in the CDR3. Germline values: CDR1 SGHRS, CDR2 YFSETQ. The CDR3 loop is CASSLEQGVGNTEAFF. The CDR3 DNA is TGCGCCAGCAGCTTGGAACAGGGCGTAGGGAACACTGAAGCTTTCTTT. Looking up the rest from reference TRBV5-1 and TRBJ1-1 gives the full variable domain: KAGVTQTPRYLIKTRGQQVTLSCSPISGHRSVSWYQQTPGQGLQFLFEYFSETQRNKGNFPGRFSGRQFSNSRSEMNVSTLELGDSALYLCASSLEQGVGNTEAFFGQGTRLTVV.

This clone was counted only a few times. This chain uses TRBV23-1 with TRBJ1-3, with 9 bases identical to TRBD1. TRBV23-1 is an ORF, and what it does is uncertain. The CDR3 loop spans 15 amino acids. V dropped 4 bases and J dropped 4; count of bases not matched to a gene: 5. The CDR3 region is CASSRSGTGGNTIYF. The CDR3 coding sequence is TGCGCCAGCAGTCGTTCAGGGACAGGGGGAAACACCATATATTTT.

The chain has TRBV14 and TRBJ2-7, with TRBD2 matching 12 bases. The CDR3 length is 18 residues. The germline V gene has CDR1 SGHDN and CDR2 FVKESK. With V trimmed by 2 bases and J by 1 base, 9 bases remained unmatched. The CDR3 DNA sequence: TGTGCCAGCAGCCAATCCCCTAGCGGGGGGGCCGGGTCCTACGAGCAGTACTTC. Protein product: CASSQSPSGGAGSYEQYF.